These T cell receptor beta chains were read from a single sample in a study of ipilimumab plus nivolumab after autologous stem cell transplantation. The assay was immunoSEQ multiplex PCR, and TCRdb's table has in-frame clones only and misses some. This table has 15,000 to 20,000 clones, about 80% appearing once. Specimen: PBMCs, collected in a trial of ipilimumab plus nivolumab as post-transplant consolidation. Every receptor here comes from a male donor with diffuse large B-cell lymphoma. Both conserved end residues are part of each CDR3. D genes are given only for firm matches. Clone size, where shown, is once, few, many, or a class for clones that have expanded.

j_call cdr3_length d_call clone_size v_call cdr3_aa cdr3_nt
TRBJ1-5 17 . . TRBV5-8 CASSLAGGGYSNQPQHF TGTGCCAGCAGCTTGGCCGGGGGAGGGTATAGCAATCAGCCCCAGCATTTT
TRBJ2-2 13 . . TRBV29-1 CSVGRADTGELFF TGCAGCGTTGGAAGGGCTGACACCGGGGAGCTGTTTTTT
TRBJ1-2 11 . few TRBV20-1 CSASLPGGGAF TGCAGTGCTAGCCTGCCGGGGGGAGGAGCCTTC
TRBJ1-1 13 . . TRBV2 CAVISGANTEAFF TGTGCCGTTATTTCCGGGGCGAACACTGAAGCTTTCTTT
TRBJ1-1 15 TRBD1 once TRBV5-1 CASSEGQGLDTEAFF TGCGCCAGCAGCGAGGGACAGGGATTGGACACTGAAGCTTTCTTT
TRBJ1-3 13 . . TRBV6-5 CASSYSPGNTIYF TGTGCCAGCAGTTACTCGCCAGGAAACACCATATATTTT
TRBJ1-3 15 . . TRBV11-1 CASSPRTSSGNTIYF TGTGCCAGCAGCCCTAGGACCAGCAGCGGAAACACCATATATTTT
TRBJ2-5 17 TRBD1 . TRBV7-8 CASSTSRDRGLRETQYF TGTGCCAGCAGCACAAGCCGGGACAGGGGCCTTCGAGAGACCCAGTACTTC
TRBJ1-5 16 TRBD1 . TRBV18 CASSDSHRGSNQPQHF TGTGCCAGCTCAGACTCGCACAGGGGTAGCAATCAGCCCCAGCATTTT
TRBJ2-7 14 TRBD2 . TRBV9 CASSSRLASYEQYF TGTGCCAGCAGCTCCCGACTAGCGTCCTACGAGCAGTACTTC
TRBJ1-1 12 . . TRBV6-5 CASSTMNTEAFF TGTGCCAGCAGCACCATGAACACTGAAGCTTTCTTT
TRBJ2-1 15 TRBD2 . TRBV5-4 CASSRGLAGANEQFF TGTGCCAGCAGCCGGGGGCTAGCGGGGGCCAATGAGCAGTTCTTC
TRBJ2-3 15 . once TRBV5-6 CASSPGWQNTDTQYF TGTGCCAGCAGCCCGGGGTGGCAGAACACAGATACGCAGTATTTT
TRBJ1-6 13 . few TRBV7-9 CASSLRANSPLHF TGTGCCAGCAGCCTCCGGGCGAACTCACCCCTCCACTTT
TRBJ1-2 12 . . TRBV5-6 CASRTANYGYTF TGTGCCAGCAGGACAGCGAACTATGGCTACACCTTC
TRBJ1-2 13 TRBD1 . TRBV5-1 CASSSGQEVGYTF TGCGCCAGCAGCTCGGGACAGGAGGTTGGCTACACCTTC
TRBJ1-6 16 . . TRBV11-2 CASSLGWERYNSPLHF TGTGCCAGCAGCTTAGGATGGGAACGATATAATTCACCCCTCCACTTT
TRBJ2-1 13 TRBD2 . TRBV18 CASSPSSGDSGFF TGTGCCAGCTCACCTTCTAGCGGGGACTCCGGGTTCTTC
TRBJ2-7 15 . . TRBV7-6 CASSSTDMISYEQYF TGTGCCAGCAGCTCGACAGACATGATCTCCTACGAGCAGTACTTC
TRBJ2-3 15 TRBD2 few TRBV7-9 CASSFSGTSTDTQYF TGTGCCAGCAGCTTTAGCGGGACTAGCACAGATACGCAGTATTTT
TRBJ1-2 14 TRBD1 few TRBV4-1 CASSQGQGAGGYTF TGCGCCAGCAGCCAGGGACAGGGGGCAGGGGGCTACACCTTC
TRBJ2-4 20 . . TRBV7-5 CVRSQPQGQGFWVAKNIQYF TGTGTCAGAAGCCAACCCCAAGGACAGGGGTTTTGGGTAGCCAAAAACATTCAGTACTTC
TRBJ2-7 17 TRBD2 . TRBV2 CASSETFERGAGGEQYF TGTGCCAGCAGTGAGACCTTCGAGCGGGGGGCCGGAGGCGAGCAGTACTTC
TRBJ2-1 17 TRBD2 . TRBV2 CASSEPAWRGDRNEQFF TGTGCCAGCAGTGAACCCGCCTGGCGGGGGGACCGCAATGAGCAGTTCTTC
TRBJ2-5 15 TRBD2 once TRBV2 CASRTGLAGGETQYF TGTGCCAGCAGGACCGGACTAGCGGGCGGTGAGACCCAGTACTTC
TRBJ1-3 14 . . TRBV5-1 CASSLEGPADTIYF TGCGCCAGCAGCTTGGAAGGCCCCGCGGACACCATATATTTT
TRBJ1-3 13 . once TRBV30 CAWSVRGADTIYF TGTGCCTGGAGTGTAAGAGGGGCGGACACCATATATTTT
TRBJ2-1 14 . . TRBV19 CASSIVERGNEQFF TGTGCCAGTAGTATAGTCGAAAGGGGAAATGAGCAGTTCTTC
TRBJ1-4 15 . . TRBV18 CASSPSMGPNEKLFF TGTGCCAGCTCACCATCTATGGGACCTAATGAAAAACTGTTTTTT